These T cell receptor beta chains were read from a single sample in a study of T-cell reconstitution after alpha-beta-depleted transplantation in children. TCRdb recomputed calls from the PCR reads with MiXCR, one row per CDR3 protein. The sample lists about 830,000 distinct CDR3 sequences; 15% to 20% were seen once. Source: PBMCs, mostly from graft donor cells, taken 360 days after TCRalphabeta/CD19-depleted stem cell transplant. The source is a male patient between 5 and 17 years old who had a stem cell transplant for acute lymphoblastic leukemia, so the T cells may come from the graft donor. Both conserved end residues are part of each CDR3. A D gene is named only where the DNA matches it firmly. Clone size is not always given. Where it is, it says once, few, many or a class for expanded clones.

D gene: NA; clone size: many; J gene: TRBJ1-6; V gene: TRBV11-2; CDR3 DNA: TGTGCCAGCAGCTTAGGGGGTTATAATTCACCCCTCCACTTT; CDR3 protein: CASSLGGYNSPLHF
D gene: TRBD2; clone size: NA; J gene: TRBJ2-5; V gene: TRBV29-1; CDR3 DNA: TGCAGCGTTGTCGAAGCAGGGAGGGTCCAAGAGACCCAGTACTTC; CDR3 protein: CSVVEAGRVQETQYF
D gene: NA; clone size: NA; J gene: TRBJ2-5; V gene: TRBV28; CDR3 DNA: TGTGCCAGCATCTCGCCTGCCCGGGAGACCCAGTACTTC; CDR3 protein: CASISPARETQYF
D gene: NA; clone size: few; J gene: TRBJ1-1; V gene: TRBV5-1; CDR3 DNA: TGCGCCAGCAGTCAACCGAACACTGAAGCTTTCTTT; CDR3 protein: CASSQPNTEAFF
D gene: NA; clone size: few; J gene: TRBJ2-7; V gene: TRBV3-1; CDR3 DNA: TGTGCCAGCAGCCAAGGACTACGAGGGCTTTCCTACGAGCAGTACTTC; CDR3 protein: CASSQGLRGLSYEQYF
D gene: TRBD2; clone size: NA; J gene: TRBJ2-7; V gene: TRBV24-1; CDR3 DNA: TGTGCCACCAGTGATTCGAGCGGGAGGTACGAGCAGTACTTC; CDR3 protein: CATSDSSGRYEQYF
D gene: TRBD1; clone size: NA; J gene: TRBJ1-1; V gene: TRBV6-5; CDR3 DNA: TGTGCCAGCAGTTCCTCACTCTTATACCGGACAGGATGGACTGAAGCTTTCTTT; CDR3 protein: CASSSSLLYRTGWTEAFF
D gene: TRBD1; clone size: few; J gene: TRBJ1-1; V gene: TRBV5-1; CDR3 DNA: TGCGCCAGCAGCCCGGGACAGGGGGCTCTGTACACTGAAGCTTTCTTT; CDR3 protein: CASSPGQGALYTEAFF
D gene: TRBD2; clone size: few; J gene: TRBJ2-1; V gene: TRBV18; CDR3 DNA: TGTGCCAGCTCACCAATTCCTAGCGGGAGCAATGAGCAGTTCTTC; CDR3 protein: CASSPIPSGSNEQFF
D gene: TRBD2; clone size: NA; J gene: TRBJ2-1; V gene: TRBV7-6; CDR3 DNA: TGTGCCAGCAGCTTAGCGTTAGTCGCTAGCGGGAGTAATGAGCAGTTCTTC; CDR3 protein: CASSLALVASGSNEQFF
D gene: NA; clone size: NA; J gene: TRBJ2-3; V gene: TRBV28; CDR3 DNA: TGTGCCAGCAGTTCCAACGTGGGAGCAACGGATACGCAGTATTTT; CDR3 protein: CASSSNVGATDTQYF
D gene: TRBD1; clone size: NA; J gene: TRBJ1-2; V gene: TRBV10-3; CDR3 DNA: TGTGCCATCAGGGAGGAGACAGGGTGGTATGGCTACACCTTC; CDR3 protein: CAIREETGWYGYTF
D gene: TRBD2; clone size: many; J gene: TRBJ2-2; V gene: TRBV20-1; CDR3 DNA: TGCAGTGCTAGGACCAGCGGGATTACCGGGGAGCTGTTTTTT; CDR3 protein: CSARTSGITGELFF
D gene: NA; clone size: NA; J gene: TRBJ1-1; V gene: TRBV29-1; CDR3 DNA: TGCAGCGCAGAGATGAACACTGAAGCTTTCTTT; CDR3 protein: CSAEMNTEAFF
D gene: NA; clone size: many; J gene: TRBJ2-1; V gene: TRBV18; CDR3 DNA: TGTGCCAGCTCACCACACCCTAGAGTGACCGGGAGCCTTCTTGAGGACAATGAGCAGTTCTTC; CDR3 protein: CASSPHPRVTGSLLEDNEQFF